These T cell receptor beta chains were read from a single sample in a study of PD-L1 blockade in urothelial cancer. The protocol was immunoSEQ multiplex PCR, while the TCRdb copy is restricted to in-frame clones and leaves out a portion. Altogether about 84,000 clones are present, over 80% being singletons, with the ten largest covering 9.5%. Sequencing used PBMCs, obtained around atezolizumab (anti-PD-L1) treatment. All receptors come from a man between 65 and 79 years old with urothelial cancer. Each CDR3 is given with its conserved first and last residue. D genes are given only for firm matches.

V	D	J	CDR3
TRBV13	TRBD1	TRBJ1-3	CASSRTGGSSGNTIYF
TRBV14	-	TRBJ2-3	CASSQEQWDTYTDTQYF
TRBV28	TRBD1	TRBJ1-5	CASSQQGAMGQPQHF
TRBV6-1	-	TRBJ2-7	CASSVPGLIYEQYF
TRBV2	TRBD1	TRBJ1-3	CASSVQGPGNTIYF
TRBV7-2	-	TRBJ2-7	CASSGHYRGGLDEQYF
TRBV5-1	TRBD2	TRBJ2-1	CASSQGLAGSGSYNEQFF
TRBV9	-	TRBJ2-3	CASSHGQPTDTQYF
TRBV29-1	TRBD1	TRBJ2-7	CSVVRTGEQYF
TRBV27	-	TRBJ1-2	CASSLGHYGYTF
TRBV25-1	TRBD1	TRBJ1-3	CASSPRQGGNTIYF
TRBV27	TRBD1	TRBJ2-7	CASRDRRSSYEQYF
TRBV6-5	TRBD2	TRBJ2-3	CASSYAGGSTDTQYF
TRBV4-3	TRBD2	TRBJ2-3	CASSQDWSGLAGTDTQYF
TRBV10-2	-	TRBJ1-2	CASSEPLGQLNYGYTF
TRBV11-2	TRBD1	TRBJ2-3	CASSFRDRVGHTQYF
TRBV9	TRBD1	TRBJ2-7	CASSVGLGGREQYF
TRBV11-1	TRBD1	TRBJ2-3	CASKGARVTDTQYF
TRBV5-8	TRBD2	TRBJ2-4	CASSPGLAGGLAKNIQYF
TRBV14	-	TRBJ2-4	CASSQDHDEGNIQYF
TRBV19	-	TRBJ2-1	CASSITGSYNEQFF
TRBV6-5	TRBD1	TRBJ2-3	CASSYSGQGATDTQYF
TRBV29-1	-	TRBJ1-4	CSVSQGQEKLFF
TRBV2	TRBD1	TRBJ1-1	CASRRTGVTEAFF
TRBV11-2	-	TRBJ2-1	CASSLGADREQFF
TRBV5-1	-	TRBJ1-3	CASSLEGPSSGNTIYF
TRBV19	TRBD1	TRBJ2-7	CASSNSRDRGLEQYF
TRBV19	-	TRBJ2-1	CASSIGDLVGDEQFF
TRBV20-1	-	TRBJ2-1	CSARSLHEQFF
TRBV7-8	-	TRBJ1-6	CASSLERSSPLHF
TRBV11-2	-	TRBJ2-5	CASSLETTAQETQYF